Following are 28 T cell receptor beta chains from one sample sequenced in a study of CD8 T cells in Susac syndrome (dated by TCRdb to between 2019 and 2020). Library preparation employed the immunoSEQ multiplex PCR assay. RNA was extracted using the RNeasy kit, and about 0.5 to 1 microgram was reverse transcribed with random hexamers. The public reads were quality trimmed at Q25 with fastp and then assembled into clones with MiXCR by TCRdb, keeping productive beta chains. Identical CDR3 proteins give one entry, which carries the most common genes and DNA. Across this sample there are some 140,000 distinct CDR3 sequences, with around 93% seen only once. The ten largest clones add up to 0.18% of the sample. Material for sequencing was CD8+ T cells from PBMCs. All receptors come from a human donor with Susac syndrome.

The chain recombines TRBV5-1 with TRBJ2-7; the D gene could be TRBD1 or TRBD2 (5 bases each). Trimming pared 7 bases from V and 5 bases from J, leaving 28 bases between. This CDR3 is built from 17 residues. Per the germline V gene, CDR1 is SGHRS and CDR2 is YFSETQ. CDR3 bases: TGCGCCAGCGAACCTTCGTTCTCGTCCGGGGCTTATCACGAGCAGTACTTC. Translation: CASEPSFSSGAYHEQYF. Using reference TRBV5-1 and TRBJ2-7 for the parts outside the CDR3, the full variable domain is KAGVTQTPRYLIKTRGQQVTLSCSPISGHRSVSWYQQTPGQGLQFLFEYFSETQRNKGNFPGRFSGRQFSNSRSEMNVSTLELGDSALYLCASEPSFSSGAYHEQYFGPGTRLTVT.

V usage is TRBV5-1 and J usage is TRBJ1-4; tentatively, D is TRBD1 (5 bases). In germline, CDR1 is SGHRS, CDR2 YFSETQ. The CDR3 totals 16 residues. The CDR3 nucleotides are TGCGCTTGCCAGGACATTCCCGGGACAACTAATGAAAAACTGTTTTTT. Its protein is CACQDIPGTTNEKLFF. The whole variable domain, filled in from reference TRBV5-1 and TRBJ1-4, reads KAGVTQTPRYLIKTRGQQVTLSCSPISGHRSVSWYQQTPGQGLQFLFEYFSETQRNKGNFPGRFSGRQFSNSRSEMNVSTLELGDSALYLCACQDIPGTTNEKLFFGSGTQLSVL.

The CDR3 loop reads CASSLSLGSGEKLFF. DNA of the CDR3: TGTGCCAGCAGCTTGTCACTAGGATCCGGGGAAAAACTGTTTTTT. The chain has TRBV5-5 and TRBJ1-4; no clear D gene. The germline V gene encodes CDR1 SGHKS and CDR2 YYEKEE (reference sequence). CDR3 length: 15 amino acids. Trimming left V 1 base short and J 8 bases short, with 15 bases between.

This clonotype was found once. This chain joins TRBV12-3 or TRBV12-4 and TRBJ2-4; D not certain. V dropped 3 bases and J dropped 5 bases, with 8 bases sitting between them. The CDR3 is 13 residues long. The CDR3 DNA sequence: TGTGCCAGCAGTTTTATTCCCCAAAACATTCAGTACTTC. Residues: CASSFIPQNIQYF.

The rearrangement uses TRBV7-2 and TRBJ1-1; no reliable D call. Germline V gene lookup returns CDR1 SGHTA and CDR2 FQGNSA. The germline V and J ends were trimmed by 6 bases and 0 bases, with 8 bases remaining between them. The CDR3 is 13 amino acids. CDR3 coding DNA: TGTGCCAGCAGTACTACAGTGAACACTGAAGCTTTCTTT. Translating gives CASSTTVNTEAFF.

The rearrangement links TRBV27 to TRBJ2-7; D remains ambiguous. This CDR3 is 14 amino acids long. Germline CDR1 and CDR2: MNHEY and SMNVEV (reference sequence). Trimming stripped 5 bases from V and 0 bases from J, with 11 bases between. The CDR3, as DNA: TGTGCCAGCAGTCCCATGACACACTCCTACGAGCAGTACTTC. Encoded protein: CASSPMTHSYEQYF.

The chain combines TRBV5-1 with TRBJ2-1; the D gene is possibly TRBD1 (5 bases). Germline V CDR1 and CDR2: SGHRS, YFSETQ. The CDR3 contains 15 residues. V lost 7 bases and J 3 bases, leaving 17 bases between the germline ends. CDR3: CASFQGWWDYNEQFF. The CDR3, as DNA: TGCGCCAGCTTTCAGGGTTGGTGGGACTACAATGAGCAGTTCTTC.

The J gene is TRBJ1-2, the V gene TRBV7-3, with a tentative D call TRBD1 (6 bases). Germline CDR1 SGHTA, CDR2 FQGTGA. CDR3 length: 14 residues. Between the trimmed V and J ends, which lost 5 bases and 3 bases, there was a span of 13 bases. In nucleotides, the CDR3 is TGTGCCAGCAGCCTGGCGGGGGGCGACTATGGCTACACCTTC. This codes for CASSLAGGDYGYTF.

The chain combines TRBV9 with TRBJ2-7; TRBD2 might be the D (5 bases). Trimming took 4 bases from V and 2 from J, leaving 13 bases between them. The germline V gene encodes CDR1 SGDLS and CDR2 YYNGEE. The CDR3 contains 14 residues. The DNA for the CDR3 is TGTGCCAGCAGCTTTGGGGAGCTGACCTACGAGCAGTACTTC. Translated, it gives CASSFGELTYEQYF.

The count of this clonotype is one. The chain joins TRBV20-1 to TRBJ1-2; D is uncertain. The CDR3 is 9 residues long. Germline CDR1 DFQATT, CDR2 SNEGSKA (reference sequence). V dropped 6 bases and J dropped 14 bases, with 13 bases sitting between them. The CDR3 loop reads CSAEVLGTF. The CDR3 coding sequence is TGCAGTGCGGAAGTCCTGGGGACCTTC.

The gene calls are TRBV30 and TRBJ2-7; the D gene is possibly TRBD1 (6 bases). Trimming cost V 3 bases and J 3 bases, with 9 bases left between them. Looked up from germline, CDR1 is GTSNPN and CDR2 is SVGIG (reference sequence). This CDR3 contains 12 residues. CDR3 DNA sequence: TGTGCCTGGAGGGACAGCTTCTACGAGCAGTACTTC. Amino acids: CAWRDSFYEQYF.

This chain uses TRBV5-1 with TRBJ1-5, with 7 nucleotides matching TRBD1. V shed 0 bases and J 7 bases; nucleotides not matched to a gene: 7. Germline V CDR1 and CDR2: SGHRS, YFSETQ. CDR3 length: 15 residues. CDR3 nucleotide sequence: TGCGCCAGCAGCTTGGCCTCAGGGGGAGGCCAGCCCCAGCATTTT. Encoded protein: CASSLASGGGQPQHF.

J is TRBJ2-5 and V is TRBV20-1; 14 nucleotides agree with TRBD2. The CDR3 sequence is 19 residues long. The V gene end was trimmed by 3 bases and the J gene end by 0 bases; junction bases not matched to a gene: 12. Germline V gene data show CDR1 as DFQATT and CDR2 as SNEGSKA (reference sequence). Here the CDR3 reads CSASDATSGRVNYQETQYF. In DNA, the CDR3 is TGCAGTGCTAGTGATGCGACTAGCGGGAGGGTAAATTACCAAGAGACCCAGTACTTC.

This chain connects TRBV24-1 to TRBJ2-6; D may be TRBD1 or TRBD2 (5 bases each). The germline V and J ends were trimmed by 5 bases and 0 bases, with 7 bases remaining between them. This CDR3 is built from 15 residues. Germline values: CDR1 KGHDR, CDR2 SFDVKD. The CDR3 sequence: CATSAGRSGANVLTF. The CDR3 nucleotides read TGTGCCACCAGTGCGGGACGCTCTGGGGCCAACGTCCTGACTTTC.

This chain connects TRBV9 to TRBJ2-7, with 10 bases that match TRBD2. V was pared by 6 bases and J by 2 bases, with 5 bases of the junction left unmatched. This CDR3 is built from 14 residues. The germline V gene encodes CDR1 SGDLS and CDR2 YYNGEE. The CDR3 DNA sequence: TGTGCCAGCACCCCGGGACTAGCGACCTACGAGCAGTACTTC. Protein sequence: CASTPGLATYEQYF.

A single count supports this clonotype. The chain recombines TRBV2 with TRBJ2-1; a weak D match, TRBD2 (6 bases). From germline, CDR1 is SNHLY and CDR2 FYNNEI. The V end was cut by 8 bases, the J end by 6 bases, with 17 bases between. The CDR3 has 14 residues. This CDR3 is CASSRRERFNEQFF. CDR3 DNA sequence: TGTGCCAGCTCAAGGCGGGAACGTTTCAATGAGCAGTTCTTC.

The chain employs TRBV6-6 and TRBJ2-3, with D unresolved. The CDR3 runs 14 residues. The germline V gene encodes CDR1 MNHNY and CDR2 SVGAGI (reference sequence). V gave up 2 bases and J gave up 0 bases, with 6 bases separating them. In DNA form, the CDR3 reads TGTGCCAGCAGTTACACAGCTAGCACAGATACGCAGTATTTT. It translates to CASSYTASTDTQYF.

V gene TRBV19 combines with J gene TRBJ2-3; the match to TRBD2 covers 8 bases. The CDR3 contains 12 residues. The germline V gene has CDR1 LNHDA and CDR2 SQIVND (reference sequence). V lost 9 bases, J lost 2 bases, and 1 base stayed unmatched. Written as DNA, the CDR3 is TGTGCCAGCGGGGGGGTCACAGATACGCAGTATTTT. Its translation: CASGGVTDTQYF.

The chain recombines TRBV10-3 with TRBJ1-5; D perhaps matches TRBD1 (5 bases). The CDR3 covers 13 residues. CDR1 is ENHRY and CDR2 is SYGVKD in the germline V gene. V gave up 6 bases and J gave up 4 bases, with 10 bases separating them. CDR3 coding DNA: TGTGCCATCAGCTCTGACAGAAATCAGCCCCAGCATTTT. Amino acids: CAISSDRNQPQHF.

The chain employs TRBV5-4 and TRBJ1-1; the D gene is possibly TRBD1 (6 bases). From germline, CDR1 is SGHNT and CDR2 YYREEE (reference sequence). CDR3 size: 14 residues. The V end lost 2 bases, the J end lost 3 bases, and 11 bases lay between the germline ends. The CDR3 nucleotides read TGTGCCAGCAGCTTTGGGGGGCCGGACACTGAAGCTTTCTTT. This encodes CASSFGGPDTEAFF.

The chain links TRBV12-3 or TRBV12-4 to TRBJ2-1; a weak D match, TRBD1 (6 bases). The CDR3 sequence is 16 residues long. V lost 1 base to trimming and J lost 8 bases, with 18 bases between them. CDR3 sequence reads: CASSLVEDSPNDEQFF. Written as DNA, the CDR3 is TGTGCCAGCAGTTTAGTAGAGGACAGTCCTAACGATGAGCAGTTCTTC.

The rearrangement links TRBV28 to TRBJ2-3; D ambiguous. V shed 5 bases and J shed 2 bases, with 14 bases lying between them. The CDR3 length is 15 residues. The V gene's germline CDR1 is MDHEN and CDR2 SYDVKM. CDR3 nucleotides: TGTGCCAGCAGTCCCCTCTACAGTTACACAGATACGCAGTATTTT. Translation gives CASSPLYSYTDTQYF. Using reference TRBV28 and TRBJ2-3 for the parts outside the CDR3, the full variable domain is DVKVTQSSRYLVKRTGEKVFLECVQDMDHENMFWYRQDPGLGLRLIYFSYDVKMKEKGDIPEGYSVSREKKERFSLILESASTNQTSMYLCASSPLYSYTDTQYFGPGTRLTVL.

The genes are TRBV27 and TRBJ2-1; D perhaps matches TRBD1 (5 bases). From germline, CDR1 is MNHEY and CDR2 SMNVEV (reference sequence). V lost 2 bases to trimming and J lost 1 base, with 9 bases between them. The CDR3 is made up of 15 amino acids. Written as DNA, the CDR3 is TGTGCCAGCAGTTTAGGACACCCTTCCTACAATGAGCAGTTCTTC. This translates into CASSLGHPSYNEQFF.

V is TRBV27 and J is TRBJ2-7; 9 bases line up with TRBD2. J lost 7 bases, V lost 6 bases, and 13 bases had no gene match. This CDR3 is 15 amino acids long. Germline V gene lookup returns CDR1 MNHEY and CDR2 SMNVEV (reference sequence). The chain's CDR3 is CASSRVAGVGKEQYF. The CDR3 DNA follows: TGTGCCAGCAGCCGAGTAGCGGGAGTGGGGAAGGAGCAGTACTTC.

The V and J genes are TRBV20-1 and TRBJ1-2; a possible D gene is TRBD1 (6 bases). The V end lost 5 bases, the J end lost 4 bases, and 11 bases lay between the germline ends. The germline gives CDR1 DFQATT, CDR2 SNEGSKA (reference sequence). The CDR3 is 12 amino acids. For the CDR3, the DNA is TGCAGTGCTCAACAGGGCGCCTATGGCTACACCTTC. Its protein is CSAQQGAYGYTF.

V gene TRBV11-3 combines with J gene TRBJ2-7; 11 nucleotides align to TRBD1. This CDR3 region has 17 residues. J was trimmed by 2 bases and V by 6 bases; bases with no gene match: 12. Germline values: CDR1 SGHNT, CDR2 YENEEA. The CDR3 nucleotides read TGTGCCAGCAGTTTTTCCACACCGGGACAGGGGGCCTACGAGCAGTACTTC. This translates into CASSFSTPGQGAYEQYF.

Notes on this clonotype: An end of the junction does not agree with germline; a read error may underlie this. The chain couples TRBV7-7 to TRBJ2-2; perhaps TRBD2 as D (5 bases). This CDR3 has 17 residues. Germline loops: CDR1 SSHAT, CDR2 FNYEAQ (reference sequence). The DNA for the CDR3 is TGTGCTAGCAGCCCACCCGGAGGAGAAATATTCACCGGGGAGCTGTTTTTT. Translating it yields CASSPPGGEIFTGELFF.

The chain has TRBV28 and TRBJ2-5, with a possible D match to TRBD2 (5 bases). With 3 bases removed from V and 3 bases from J, the gap between germline ends came to 14 bases. The CDR3 is 15 amino acids. CDR1 is MDHEN, CDR2 SYDVKM, per germline. This CDR3 reads CASSFSGEPKETQYF. The CDR3 region has the DNA TGTGCCAGCAGTTTCTCCGGGGAACCGAAAGAGACCCAGTACTTC.